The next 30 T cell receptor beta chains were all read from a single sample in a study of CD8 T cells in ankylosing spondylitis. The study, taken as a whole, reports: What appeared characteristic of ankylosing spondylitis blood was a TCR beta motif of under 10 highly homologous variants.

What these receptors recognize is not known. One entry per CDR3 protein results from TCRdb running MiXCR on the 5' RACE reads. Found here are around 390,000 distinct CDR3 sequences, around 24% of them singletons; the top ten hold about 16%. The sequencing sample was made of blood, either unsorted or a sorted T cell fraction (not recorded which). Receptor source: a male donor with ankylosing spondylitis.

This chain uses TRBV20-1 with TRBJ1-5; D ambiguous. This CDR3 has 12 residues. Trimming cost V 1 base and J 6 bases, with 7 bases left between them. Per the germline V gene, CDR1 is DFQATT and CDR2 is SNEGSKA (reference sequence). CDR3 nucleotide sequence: TGCAGTGCTAGAGTTGCCGGTCAGCCCCAGCATTTT. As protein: CSARVAGQPQHF.

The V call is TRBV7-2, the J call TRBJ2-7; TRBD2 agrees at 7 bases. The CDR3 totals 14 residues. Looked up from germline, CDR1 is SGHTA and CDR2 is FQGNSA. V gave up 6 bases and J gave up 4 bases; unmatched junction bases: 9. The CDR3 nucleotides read TGTGCCAGCAGACGAGTTAGGGAGGGGTACGAGCAGTACTTC. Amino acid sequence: CASRRVREGYEQYF.

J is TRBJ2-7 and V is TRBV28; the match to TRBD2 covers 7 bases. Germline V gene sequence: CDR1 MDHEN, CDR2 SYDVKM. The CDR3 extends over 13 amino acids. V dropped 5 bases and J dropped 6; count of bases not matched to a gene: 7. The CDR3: CASSRLAGLEQYF. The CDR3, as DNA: TGTGCCAGCAGTCGACTAGCAGGGCTCGAGCAGTACTTC.

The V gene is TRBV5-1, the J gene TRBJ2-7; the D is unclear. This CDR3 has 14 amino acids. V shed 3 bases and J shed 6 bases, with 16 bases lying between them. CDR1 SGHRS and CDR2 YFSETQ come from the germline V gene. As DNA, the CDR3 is TGCGCCAGCAGCTCGCACCCAGCTGAGACCGAGCAGTACTTC. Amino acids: CASSSHPAETEQYF.

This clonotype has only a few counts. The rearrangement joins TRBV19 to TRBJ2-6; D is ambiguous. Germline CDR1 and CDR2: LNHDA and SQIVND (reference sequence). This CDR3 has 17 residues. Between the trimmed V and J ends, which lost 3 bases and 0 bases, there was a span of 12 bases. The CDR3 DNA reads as TGTGCCAGTAGTATCTTATCCGCGGTCTCTGGGGCCAACGTCCTGACTTTC. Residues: CASSILSAVSGANVLTF.

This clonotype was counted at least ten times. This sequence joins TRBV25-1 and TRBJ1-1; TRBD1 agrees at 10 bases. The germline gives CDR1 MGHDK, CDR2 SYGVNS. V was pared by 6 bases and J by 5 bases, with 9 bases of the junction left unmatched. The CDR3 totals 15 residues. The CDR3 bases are TGTGCCAGCAGCCTAAGGGACAGGGGTTTGACTGAAGCTTTCTTT. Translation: CASSLRDRGLTEAFF.

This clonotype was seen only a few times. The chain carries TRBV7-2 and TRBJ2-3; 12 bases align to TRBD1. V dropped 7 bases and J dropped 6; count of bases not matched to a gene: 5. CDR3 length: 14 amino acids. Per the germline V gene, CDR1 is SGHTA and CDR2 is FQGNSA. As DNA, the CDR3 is TGTGCCAGCAAGGGACAGGGGGCAAGTGATACGCAGTATTTT. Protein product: CASKGQGASDTQYF.

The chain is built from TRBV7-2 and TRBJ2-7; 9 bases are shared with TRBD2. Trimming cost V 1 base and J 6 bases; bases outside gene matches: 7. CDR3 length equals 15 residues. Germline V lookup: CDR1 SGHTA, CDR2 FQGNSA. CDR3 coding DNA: TGTGCCAGCAGCTTAGAAGGGACTAGCTTCTCCGAGCAGTACTTC. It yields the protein CASSLEGTSFSEQYF.

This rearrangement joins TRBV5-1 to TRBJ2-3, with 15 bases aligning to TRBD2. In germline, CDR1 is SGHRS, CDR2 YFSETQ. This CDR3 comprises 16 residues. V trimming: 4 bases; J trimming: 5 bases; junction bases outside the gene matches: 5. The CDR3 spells CASSQGLAGGEDTQYF. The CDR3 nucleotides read TGCGCCAGCAGCCAAGGACTAGCGGGAGGGGAAGATACGCAGTATTTT. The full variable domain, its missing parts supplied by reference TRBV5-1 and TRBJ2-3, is KAGVTQTPRYLIKTRGQQVTLSCSPISGHRSVSWYQQTPGQGLQFLFEYFSETQRNKGNFPGRFSGRQFSNSRSEMNVSTLELGDSALYLCASSQGLAGGEDTQYFGPGTRLTVL.

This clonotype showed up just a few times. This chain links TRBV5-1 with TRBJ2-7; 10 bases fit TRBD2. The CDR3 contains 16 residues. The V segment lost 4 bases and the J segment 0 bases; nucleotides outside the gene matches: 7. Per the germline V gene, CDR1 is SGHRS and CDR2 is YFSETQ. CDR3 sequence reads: CASSPGTSGTSYEQYF. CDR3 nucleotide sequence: TGCGCCAGCAGCCCCGGCACTAGCGGGACCTCCTACGAGCAGTACTTC. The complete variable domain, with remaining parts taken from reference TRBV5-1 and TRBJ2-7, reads KAGVTQTPRYLIKTRGQQVTLSCSPISGHRSVSWYQQTPGQGLQFLFEYFSETQRNKGNFPGRFSGRQFSNSRSEMNVSTLELGDSALYLCASSPGTSGTSYEQYFGPGTRLTVT.

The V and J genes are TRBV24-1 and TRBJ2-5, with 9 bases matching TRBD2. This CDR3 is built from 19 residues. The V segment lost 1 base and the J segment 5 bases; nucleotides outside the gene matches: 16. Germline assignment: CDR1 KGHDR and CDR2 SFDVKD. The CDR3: CATSDFARSVAGVRETQYF. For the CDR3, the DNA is TGTGCCACCAGTGATTTCGCCCGTAGCGTAGCGGGAGTGCGTGAGACCCAGTACTTC.

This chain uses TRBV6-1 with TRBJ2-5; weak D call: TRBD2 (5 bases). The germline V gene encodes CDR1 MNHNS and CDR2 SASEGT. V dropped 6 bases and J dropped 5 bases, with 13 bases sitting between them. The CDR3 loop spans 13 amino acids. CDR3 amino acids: CASRTGFGETQYF. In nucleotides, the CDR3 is TGTGCCAGCAGAACGGGGTTCGGGGAGACCCAGTACTTC.

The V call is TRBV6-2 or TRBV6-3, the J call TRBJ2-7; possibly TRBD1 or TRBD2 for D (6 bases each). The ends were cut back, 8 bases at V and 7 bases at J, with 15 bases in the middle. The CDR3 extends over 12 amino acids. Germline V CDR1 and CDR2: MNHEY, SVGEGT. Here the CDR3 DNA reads TGTGCCAGCGTCGATGGGGGGCAGGAGCAGTACTTC. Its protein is CASVDGGQEQYF.

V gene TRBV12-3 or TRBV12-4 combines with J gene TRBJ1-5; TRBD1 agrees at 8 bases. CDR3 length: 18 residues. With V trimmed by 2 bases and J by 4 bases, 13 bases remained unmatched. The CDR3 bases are TGTGCCAGCAGTTTATGGGACAGGCGAACGGCAGAAAATCAGCCCCAGCATTTT. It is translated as CASSLWDRRTAENQPQHF.

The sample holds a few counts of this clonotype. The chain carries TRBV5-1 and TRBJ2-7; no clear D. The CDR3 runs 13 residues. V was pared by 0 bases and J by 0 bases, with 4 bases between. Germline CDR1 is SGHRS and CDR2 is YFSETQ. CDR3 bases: TGCGCCAGCAGCTTGGTCGTCTCCTACGAGCAGTACTTC. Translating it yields CASSLVVSYEQYF.

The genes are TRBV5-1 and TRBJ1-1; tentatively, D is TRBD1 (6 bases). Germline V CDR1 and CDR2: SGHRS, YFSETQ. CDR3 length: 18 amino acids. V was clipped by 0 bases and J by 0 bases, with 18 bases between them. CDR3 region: CASSLEPQPQGMNTEAFF. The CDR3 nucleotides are TGCGCCAGCAGCTTGGAGCCCCAGCCGCAGGGGATGAACACTGAAGCTTTCTTT.

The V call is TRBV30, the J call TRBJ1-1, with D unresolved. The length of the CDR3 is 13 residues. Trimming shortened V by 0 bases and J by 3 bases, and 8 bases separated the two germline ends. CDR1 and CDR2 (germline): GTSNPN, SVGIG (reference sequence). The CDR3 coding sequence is TGTGCCTGGAGTGTACAAAGGGACACTGAAGCTTTCTTT. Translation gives CAWSVQRDTEAFF.

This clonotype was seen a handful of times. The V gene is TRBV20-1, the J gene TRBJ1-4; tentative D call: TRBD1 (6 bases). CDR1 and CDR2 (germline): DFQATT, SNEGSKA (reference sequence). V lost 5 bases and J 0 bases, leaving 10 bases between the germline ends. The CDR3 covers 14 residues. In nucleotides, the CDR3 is TGCAGTGCTTACAGGGATGCAACTAATGAAAAACTGTTTTTT. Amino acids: CSAYRDATNEKLFF.

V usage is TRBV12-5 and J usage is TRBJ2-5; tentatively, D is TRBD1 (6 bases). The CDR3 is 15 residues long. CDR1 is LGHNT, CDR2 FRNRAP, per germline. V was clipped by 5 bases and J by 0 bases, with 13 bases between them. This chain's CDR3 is CASGLGQMYQETQYF. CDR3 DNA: TGTGCTAGTGGTCTCGGACAGATGTACCAAGAGACCCAGTACTTC.

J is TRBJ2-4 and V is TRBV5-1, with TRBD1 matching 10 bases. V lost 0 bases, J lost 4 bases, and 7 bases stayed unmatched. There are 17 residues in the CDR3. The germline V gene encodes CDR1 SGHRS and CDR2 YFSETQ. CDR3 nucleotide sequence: TGCGCCAGCAGCTTGGCAGGGGACAGGGGACGAAAAAACATTCAGTACTTC. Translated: CASSLAGDRGRKNIQYF.

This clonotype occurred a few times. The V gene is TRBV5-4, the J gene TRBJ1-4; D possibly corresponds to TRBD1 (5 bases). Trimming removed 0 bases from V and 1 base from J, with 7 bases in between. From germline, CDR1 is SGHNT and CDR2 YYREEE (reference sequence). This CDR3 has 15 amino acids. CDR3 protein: CASSLAGVTNEKLFF. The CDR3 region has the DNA TGTGCCAGCAGCTTGGCGGGGGTAACTAATGAAAAACTGTTTTTT.

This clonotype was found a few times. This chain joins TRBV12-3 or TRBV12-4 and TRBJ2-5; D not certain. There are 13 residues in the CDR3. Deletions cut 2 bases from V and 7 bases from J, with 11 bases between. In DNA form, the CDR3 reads TGTGCCAGCAGTTTAATGGCGGTTGGGACCCAGTACTTC. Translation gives CASSLMAVGTQYF.

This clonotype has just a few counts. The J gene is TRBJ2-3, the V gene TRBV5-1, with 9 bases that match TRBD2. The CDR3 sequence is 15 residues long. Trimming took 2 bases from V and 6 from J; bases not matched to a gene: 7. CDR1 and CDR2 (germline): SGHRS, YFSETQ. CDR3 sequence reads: CASSLIAGEGDTQYF. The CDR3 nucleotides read TGCGCCAGCAGCTTAATAGCGGGAGAAGGTGATACGCAGTATTTT.

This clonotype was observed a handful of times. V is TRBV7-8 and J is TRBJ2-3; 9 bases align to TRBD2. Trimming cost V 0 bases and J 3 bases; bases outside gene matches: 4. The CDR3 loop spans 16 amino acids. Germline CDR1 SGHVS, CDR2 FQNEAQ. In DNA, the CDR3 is TGTGCCAGCAGCTTAGCTCTAGCGGGAAGGACAGATACGCAGTATTTT. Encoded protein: CASSLALAGRTDTQYF. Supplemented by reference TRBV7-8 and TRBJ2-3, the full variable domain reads GAGVSQSPRYKVAKRGQDVALRCDPISGHVSLFWYQQALGQGPEFLTYFQNEAQLDKSGLPSDRFFAERPEGSVSTLKIQRTQQEDSAVYLCASSLALAGRTDTQYFGPGTRLTVL.

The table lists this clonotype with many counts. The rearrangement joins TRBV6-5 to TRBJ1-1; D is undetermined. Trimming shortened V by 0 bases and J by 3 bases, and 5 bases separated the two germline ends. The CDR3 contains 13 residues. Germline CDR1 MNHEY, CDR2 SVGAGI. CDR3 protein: CASSYSEDTEAFF. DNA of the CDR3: TGTGCCAGCAGTTACTCGGAGGACACTGAAGCTTTCTTT.

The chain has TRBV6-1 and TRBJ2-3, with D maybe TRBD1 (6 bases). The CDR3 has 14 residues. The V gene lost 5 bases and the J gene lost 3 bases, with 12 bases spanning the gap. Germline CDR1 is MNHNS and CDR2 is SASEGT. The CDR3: CASSQTGWTDTQYF. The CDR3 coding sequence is TGTGCCAGCAGTCAGACAGGTTGGACAGATACGCAGTATTTT.

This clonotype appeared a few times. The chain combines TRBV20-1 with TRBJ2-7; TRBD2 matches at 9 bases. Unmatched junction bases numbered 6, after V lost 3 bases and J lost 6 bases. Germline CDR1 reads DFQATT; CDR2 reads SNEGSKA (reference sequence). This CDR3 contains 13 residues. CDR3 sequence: CSASTQREAEQYF. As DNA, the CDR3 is TGCAGTGCTAGCACCCAGCGGGAGGCCGAGCAGTACTTC.

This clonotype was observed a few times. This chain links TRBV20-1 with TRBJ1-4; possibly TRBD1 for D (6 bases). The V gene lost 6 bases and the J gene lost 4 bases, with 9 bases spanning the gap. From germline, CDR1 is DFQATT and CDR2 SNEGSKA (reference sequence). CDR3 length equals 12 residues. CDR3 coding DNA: TGCAGTGCCACAGGGATTAATGAAAAACTGTTTTTT. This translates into CSATGINEKLFF.

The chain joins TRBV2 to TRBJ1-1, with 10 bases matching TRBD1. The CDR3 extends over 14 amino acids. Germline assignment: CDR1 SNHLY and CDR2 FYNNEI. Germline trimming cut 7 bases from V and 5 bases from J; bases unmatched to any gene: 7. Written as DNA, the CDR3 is TGTGCCAGCACGACAGGGGGCGCTTGGACTGAAGCTTTCTTT. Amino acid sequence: CASTTGGAWTEAFF.

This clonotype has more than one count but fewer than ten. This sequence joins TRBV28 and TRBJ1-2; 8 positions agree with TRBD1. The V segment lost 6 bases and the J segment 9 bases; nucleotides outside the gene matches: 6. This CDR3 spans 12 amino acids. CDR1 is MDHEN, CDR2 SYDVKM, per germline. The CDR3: CASRVTGGSYTF. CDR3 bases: TGTGCCAGCAGGGTTACAGGGGGGAGCTACACCTTC.